The present entry profiles one T cell receptor (beta chain) with its context. CD8 cells classed as naive were CD45RO-negative and positively selected for CCR7, excluding terminally differentiated effector memory CD45RA+ cells. The method was immunoSEQ multiplex PCR; TCRdb's version includes in-frame clones alone and lacks a portion of them. The repertoire holds roughly 2,000,000 clones, about 94% seen once, with about 1.6% in the top ten. This CDR3 contains 13 residues. Germline V gives CDR1 MNHEY, CDR2 SMNVEV (reference sequence). Trimming stripped 7 bases from V and 7 bases from J, with 14 bases between. The sample belongs to a study of shared clonotypes between healthy human individuals.

The sample comprised naive CD8+ T cells from PBMCs. The gene calls are TRBV27 and TRBJ2-1, with D perhaps matching TRBD2 (5 bases). This TCR was recovered from a man aged 18 to 35 in good health. Some clones in this sample may be carry-over from other donors' samples. The DNA for the CDR3 is TGTGCCAGCACCCTGACGGGGAGTAATGAGCAGTTCTTC. The encoded protein is CASTLTGSNEQFF.